Each of the 31 T cell receptor beta chains below was sequenced from the same sample in a study of T cells in Graves' hyperthyroidism and ophthalmopathy. The investigators amplified TCR beta CDR3 regions from RNA transcripts. TCR CDR3 regions were first amplified by RT-PCR with HTBI primers. TCRdb analysed the multiplex PCR reads with MiXCR anew, one entry per CDR3 protein. The sample holds hundreds of thousands of distinct CDR3 sequences, less than 25% seen once. Specimen: blood. These receptors all come from a man aged 30-40 years with Graves' ophthalmopathy.

This clonotype has only a few counts. An end of the junction does not agree with germline; a read error may underlie this. The rearrangement uses TRBV18 and TRBJ2-1; 7 bases are a match to TRBD1. CDR3 length equals 14 residues. From germline, CDR1 is KGHSH and CDR2 LQKENI. CDR3 DNA sequence: TGTGCCAGCTCACCACAGGGGGCCAACAACGAGCAGTTCTTC. This encodes CASSPQGANNEQFF.

This clonotype occurred many times. V usage is TRBV7-2 and J usage is TRBJ2-7; 10 bases map to TRBD2. Trimming cost V 5 bases and J 6 bases; bases outside gene matches: 7. The CDR3 is 14 amino acids. The germline gives CDR1 SGHTA, CDR2 FQGNSA. CDR3 sequence (DNA): TGTGCCAGCAGCGGTCTAGCGGGAGTAGGCGAGCAGTACTTC. This sequence encodes CASSGLAGVGEQYF.

V is TRBV19 and J is TRBJ1-1, with a possible D match to TRBD1 (6 bases). Germline CDR1 and CDR2: LNHDA and SQIVND (reference sequence). This CDR3 has 14 residues. Trimming shortened V by 5 bases and J by 4 bases, and 14 bases separated the two germline ends. CDR3 amino acids: CASSLQGEGTEAFF. CDR3 DNA: TGTGCCAGTAGTTTACAGGGTGAAGGCACTGAAGCTTTCTTT. The full variable domain, its missing parts supplied by reference TRBV19 and TRBJ1-1, is DGGITQSPKYLFRKEGQNVTLSCEQNLNHDAMYWYRQDPGQGLRLIYYSQIVNDFQKGDIAEGYSVSREKKESFPLTVTSAQKNPTAFYLCASSLQGEGTEAFFGQGTRLTVV.

This clonotype was found many times. V is TRBV30 and J is TRBJ2-5; D gene uncertain. This CDR3 has 12 residues. Trimming stripped 2 bases from V and 5 bases from J, with 9 bases between. Germline values: CDR1 GTSNPN, CDR2 SVGIG (reference sequence). The CDR3 is CAWSSWGETQYF. The CDR3 DNA follows: TGTGCCTGGAGTAGTTGGGGTGAGACCCAGTACTTC.

This clonotype came up a few times. This sequence joins TRBV20-1 and TRBJ1-1; no clear D. The CDR3 contains 13 residues. V lost 2 bases and J lost 3, with 10 bases in between. The V gene's germline CDR1 is DFQATT and CDR2 SNEGSKA (reference sequence). The CDR3 region has the DNA TGCAGTGCTAGATCGGGGAGTTACACTGAAGCTTTCTTT. Its protein product is CSARSGSYTEAFF.

This clonotype was seen a handful of times. The genes are TRBV11-2 and TRBJ1-4; possible D gene TRBD1, 5 bases. The CDR3 loop spans 14 amino acids. Per germline, CDR1 SGHAT and CDR2 FQNNGV. Trimming removed 1 base from V and 12 bases from J, with 15 bases in between. The CDR3, as DNA: TGTGCCAGCAGCTTAGTGTCAGGGCGGATGGAACTGTTTTTT. Translated: CASSLVSGRMELFF.

The V call is TRBV5-1, the J call TRBJ2-1; D is ambiguous. This CDR3 contains 14 residues. V dropped 8 bases and J dropped 0 bases, with 12 bases sitting between them. Germline CDR1 reads SGHRS; CDR2 reads YFSETQ. The CDR3 DNA follows: TGCGCCAGACGCATACAAAGCTCCTACAATGAGCAGTTCTTC. Encoded protein: CARRIQSSYNEQFF. The full variable domain, in which reference TRBV5-1 and TRBJ2-1 provide the parts outside the CDR3, is KAGVTQTPRYLIKTRGQQVTLSCSPISGHRSVSWYQQTPGQGLQFLFEYFSETQRNKGNFPGRFSGRQFSNSRSEMNVSTLELGDSALYLCARRIQSSYNEQFFGPGTRLTVL.

This chain joins TRBV7-2 and TRBJ2-3; 8 bases are a match to TRBD2. The CDR3 contains 17 residues. The germline V gene has CDR1 SGHTA and CDR2 FQGNSA. J gave up 4 bases and V 7 bases, and 16 bases lay outside the gene matches. In DNA, the CDR3 is TGTGCCAGCACCGTTGATGACCAAGCGGGAGTCCCAGATACGCAGTATTTT. Amino acid sequence: CASTVDDQAGVPDTQYF.

In this sample, this clonotype turned up many times. The chain uses TRBV11-2 and TRBJ2-1; 10 positions match TRBD1. Germline values: CDR1 SGHAT, CDR2 FQNNGV. The CDR3 contains 13 residues. Trimming at V came to 5 bases and at J to 9 bases, leaving 4 bases not matched to a gene. CDR3 in DNA: TGTGCCAGCAGCACGGGACAGGGGCTTGAGCAGTTCTTC. Encoded protein: CASSTGQGLEQFF.

There are a few counts of this clonotype. The chain couples TRBV27 to TRBJ1-5; no firm D call. CDR1 and CDR2 from the germline V gene are MNHEY and SMNVEV (reference sequence). There are 15 residues in the CDR3. Trimming shortened V by 2 bases and J by 2 bases, and 10 bases separated the two germline ends. The CDR3 region is CASSLLGIGNQPQHF. In DNA, the CDR3 is TGTGCCAGCAGTTTACTCGGAATCGGCAATCAGCCCCAGCATTTT.

This clonotype has ten or more counts. J is TRBJ2-1 and V is TRBV2; TRBD2 matches at 12 bases. CDR3 length: 18 residues. After removal of 4 bases from V and 5 bases from J, the junction contained 12 bases not matched to a gene. CDR1 is SNHLY and CDR2 is FYNNEI in the germline V gene. CDR3 region: CASSGFIWTSGKDNEQFF. The CDR3 DNA reads as TGTGCCAGCAGTGGGTTCATTTGGACTAGCGGGAAAGACAATGAGCAGTTCTTC.

There are many counts of this clonotype. The chain uses TRBV11-2 and TRBJ1-1; D is undetermined. The ends were cut back, 3 bases at V and 8 bases at J, with 7 bases in the middle. The CDR3 has 11 residues. Germline V gene sequence: CDR1 SGHAT, CDR2 FQNNGV. The CDR3 loop reads CASSLAAEAFF. CDR3 DNA sequence: TGTGCCAGCAGCTTGGCAGCCGAAGCTTTCTTT.

This clonotype was observed a handful of times. V is TRBV19 and J is TRBJ2-1, with a tentative D call TRBD2 (5 bases). Germline V lookup: CDR1 LNHDA, CDR2 SQIVND (reference sequence). The CDR3 loop spans 16 amino acids. V lost 6 bases and J 0 bases, leaving 15 bases between the germline ends. The CDR3 sequence: CASSPRSEYSYNEQFF. CDR3 DNA sequence: TGTGCCAGTAGCCCGCGTAGCGAGTACTCCTACAATGAGCAGTTCTTC.

This chain uses TRBV7-2 with TRBJ2-1, with 8 positions matching TRBD2. V shed 4 bases, J shed 7 bases, and the junction held 9 bases outside the gene matches. In germline, CDR1 is SGHTA, CDR2 FQGNSA. The CDR3 is made up of 15 amino acids. In DNA, the CDR3 is TGTGCCAGCAGCTCGGGCGGGGGGACCTTTAATGAGCAGTTCTTC. Translation gives CASSSGGGTFNEQFF.

The V gene is TRBV3-2, the J gene TRBJ2-7; the D call TRBD1 from the table was never checked on the DNA. TRBV3-2 is marked as a pseudogene. The CDR3 loop spans 19 amino acids. This chain's CDR3 is CASSQDRTDGSRESYEQYF. CDR3 DNA sequence: TGTGCCAGCAGCCAAGATAGGACAGATGGAAGTAGGGAATCCTACGAGCAGTACTTC.

The V call is TRBV29-1, the J call TRBJ2-7, with D perhaps assigned TRBD1 or TRBD2 (5 bases each). This CDR3 has 13 amino acids. V lost 0 bases to trimming and J lost 1 base, with 7 bases between them. Germline V lookup: CDR1 SQVTM, CDR2 ANQGSEA. This chain's CDR3 is CSVEEGRSYEQYF. CDR3 DNA sequence: TGCAGCGTTGAAGAGGGACGTTCCTACGAGCAGTACTTC.

This clonotype has just a few counts. V usage is TRBV6-1 and J usage is TRBJ2-4, with TRBD1 matching 9 bases. In germline, CDR1 is MNHNS, CDR2 SASEGT. The CDR3 consists of 19 residues. V dropped 2 bases and J dropped 3; count of bases not matched to a gene: 14. Here the CDR3 DNA reads TGTGCCAGCAGTGAACAAGGGCCCTGGAGACAGGGGGACAAAAACATTCAGTACTTC. Its translation: CASSEQGPWRQGDKNIQYF.

Ten or more counts support this clonotype. V and J are TRBV28 and TRBJ1-4; 7 bases line up with TRBD1. This CDR3 contains 15 residues. Germline trimming cut 5 bases from V and 5 bases from J; bases unmatched to any gene: 8. The germline gives CDR1 MDHEN, CDR2 SYDVKM. CDR3 loop: CASSPTGDVNEKLFF. The DNA for the CDR3 is TGTGCCAGCAGTCCTACAGGGGACGTGAATGAAAAACTGTTTTTT.

This clonotype was observed many times. CDR3 protein: CASRPYQDSNSYEQYF. CDR3 nucleotides: TGTGCCAGCAGGCCTTACCAAGACAGCAACTCCTACGAGCAGTACTTC. The chain recombines TRBV6-1 with TRBJ2-7, with D perhaps TRBD1 (5 bases). The germline gives CDR1 MNHNS, CDR2 SASEGT. The CDR3 is 16 residues long. The V end was cut by 6 bases, the J end by 0 bases, with 18 bases between.

This clonotype appeared many times. The chain employs TRBV12-3 or TRBV12-4 and TRBJ1-5, with D possibly matching TRBD1 (6 bases). CDR3 length: 13 residues. V lost 3 bases and J 6 bases, leaving 9 bases between the germline ends. CDR3 amino acids: CASSFRGGQPQHF. The CDR3 DNA follows: TGTGCCAGCAGTTTCAGGGGAGGTCAGCCCCAGCATTTT.

This clonotype came up a few times. The chain carries TRBV7-2 and TRBJ2-1; the D gene could be TRBD1 or TRBD2 (5 bases each). In germline, CDR1 is SGHTA, CDR2 FQGNSA. Trimming took off 5 bases at V and 15 bases at J, with 17 bases between the two ends. The CDR3 extends over 12 amino acids. The CDR3 region is CASSVGTTPPFF. CDR3 sequence (DNA): TGTGCCAGCAGCGTCGGGACCACCCCCCCGTTCTTC.

This clonotype was recorded a few times. The genes are TRBV3-1 and TRBJ2-4, with D possibly being TRBD2 (6 bases). Germline CDR1 LGHDT, CDR2 YNNKEL (reference sequence). The CDR3 is made up of 18 amino acids. Between the trimmed V and J ends, which lost 0 bases and 0 bases, there was a span of 15 bases. For the CDR3, the DNA is TGTGCCAGCAGCCAAGAAGCGCCGGGACTGTTAGCCAAAAACATTCAGTACTTC. This codes for CASSQEAPGLLAKNIQYF. The entire variable domain, with the rest obtained from reference TRBV3-1 and TRBJ2-4, is as follows: DTAVSQTPKYLVTQMGNDKSIKCEQNLGHDTMYWYKQDSKKFLKIMFSYNNKELIINETVPNRFSPKSPDKAHLNLHINSLELGDSAVYFCASSQEAPGLLAKNIQYFGAGTRLSVL.

The rearrangement links TRBV6-1 to TRBJ1-5; D ambiguous. Germline V lookup: CDR1 MNHNS, CDR2 SASEGT. The ends were cut back, 5 bases at V and 2 bases at J, with 10 bases in the middle. The CDR3 is 14 residues long. CDR3 loop: CASSPFLGNQPQHF. CDR3 sequence (DNA): TGTGCCAGCAGTCCCTTCCTGGGCAATCAGCCCCAGCATTTT.

In its sample, this clonotype was seen a few times. As DNA, the CDR3 is TGTGCCAGCAGTTTATACGGACAGGACAATGAGCAGTTCTTC. Translated, it gives CASSLYGQDNEQFF. The rearrangement links TRBV27 to TRBJ2-1, with 7 bases that match TRBD1. Germline trimming cut 1 base from V and 5 bases from J; bases unmatched to any gene: 2. CDR1 is MNHEY and CDR2 is SMNVEV in the germline V gene (reference sequence). CDR3 length equals 14 residues.

This rearrangement joins TRBV14 to TRBJ2-1; no definite D call. Deletions cut 4 bases from V and 4 bases from J, with 20 bases between. CDR3 length equals 17 residues. Germline CDR1 SGHDN, CDR2 FVKESK. Here the CDR3 reads CASSLSKDQVGYNEQFF. CDR3 DNA: TGTGCCAGCAGCCTATCAAAAGATCAGGTAGGGTACAATGAGCAGTTCTTC.

V gene TRBV7-2 combines with J gene TRBJ2-5; 7 bases are a match to TRBD2. V dropped 6 bases and J dropped 1; count of bases not matched to a gene: 5. This CDR3 contains 14 residues. The germline gives CDR1 SGHTA, CDR2 FQGNSA. For the CDR3, the DNA is TGTGCCAGCAGGGGGGAGGGCTTCCAAGAGACCCAGTACTTC. Its protein product is CASRGEGFQETQYF.

This clonotype was observed at least ten times. This chain links TRBV7-2 with TRBJ1-1; 7 positions agree with TRBD1. V lost 2 bases and J lost 4; bases outside the gene matches: 7. This CDR3 is 15 amino acids long. Germline V lookup: CDR1 SGHTA, CDR2 FQGNSA. The CDR3 bases are TGTGCCAGCAGCTTAACCCCGGACAGGAGCACTGAAGCTTTCTTT. Its protein is CASSLTPDRSTEAFF.

The rearrangement links TRBV6-1 to TRBJ2-5; TRBD2 aligns across 9 bases. The CDR3 totals 12 residues. Trimming at V came to 6 bases and at J to 5 bases, leaving 1 base not matched to a gene. In germline, CDR1 is MNHNS, CDR2 SASEGT. The CDR3 DNA sequence: TGTGCCAGCAGCGGACTAGCGGAGACCCAGTACTTC. The encoded protein is CASSGLAETQYF.

This clonotype was seen many times. This chain joins TRBV20-1 and TRBJ1-1, with 7 bases aligning to TRBD1. V lost 5 bases and J lost 11; bases outside the gene matches: 14. This CDR3 is 13 amino acids long. Germline V gene data show CDR1 as DFQATT and CDR2 as SNEGSKA (reference sequence). Written as DNA, the CDR3 is TGCAGTGCTGCAACAGGGGAGGCAAAAGAGGCTTTCTTT. It encodes CSAATGEAKEAFF.

The rearrangement joins TRBV9 to TRBJ2-1; 9 bases are a match to TRBD2. There are 17 residues in the CDR3. The trim removed 0 bases at V and 4 bases at J, leaving 8 bases unmatched. In germline, CDR1 is SGDLS, CDR2 YYNGEE. CDR3 DNA sequence: TGTGCCAGCAGCGTAGGTTGGATAGGACTAGCGTACAATGAGCAGTTCTTC. This translates into CASSVGWIGLAYNEQFF.

The rearrangement links TRBV9 to TRBJ2-1, with a weak D call TRBD1 (5 bases). CDR3 length: 15 residues. Germline-derived CDR1 and CDR2 are SGDLS and YYNGEE. The V and J ends lost 0 bases and 8 bases respectively, with 15 bases between them. The CDR3 DNA follows: TGTGCCAGCAGCGTAGCTACATCCAGGGCAGATGAGCAGTTCTTC. This encodes CASSVATSRADEQFF.